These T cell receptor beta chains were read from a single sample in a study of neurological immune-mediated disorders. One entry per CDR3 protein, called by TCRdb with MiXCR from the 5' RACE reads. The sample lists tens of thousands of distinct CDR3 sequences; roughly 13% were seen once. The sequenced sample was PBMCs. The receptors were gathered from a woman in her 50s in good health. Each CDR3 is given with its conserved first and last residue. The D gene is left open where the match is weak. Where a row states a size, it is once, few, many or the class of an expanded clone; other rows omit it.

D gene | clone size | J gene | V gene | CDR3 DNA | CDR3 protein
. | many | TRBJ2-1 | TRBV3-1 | TGTGCCAGCAGCCAGGATCCCGGGATCTACAATGAGCAGTTCTTC | CASSQDPGIYNEQFF
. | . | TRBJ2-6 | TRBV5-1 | TGCGCCACCCTCGACAGGCTCTCTGGGGCCAACGTCCTGACTTTC | CATLDRLSGANVLTF
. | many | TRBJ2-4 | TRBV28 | TGTGCCAGCCGAGGCTGGGGTGCGAGTGGTTTGGACATTCAGTACTTC | CASRGWGASGLDIQYF
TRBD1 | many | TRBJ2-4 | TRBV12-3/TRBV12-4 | TGTGCCAGCAGTTTAGAGGATTTGTTGGGGCAGGGGGACATTCAGTACTTC | CASSLEDLLGQGDIQYF
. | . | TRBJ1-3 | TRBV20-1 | TGCAGTGCTAGACCATGGATAGGGGGAAACACCATATATTTT | CSARPWIGGNTIYF
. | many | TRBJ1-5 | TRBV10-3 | TGTGCCATCAGTGAGTCTAGTTCGGGGCTTGGTCAGCCCCAGCATTTT | CAISESSSGLGQPQHF
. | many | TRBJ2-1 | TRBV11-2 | TGTGCCAGCAGCCCACTCTCCACGGGGGGCCCCTACAATGAGCAGTTCTTC | CASSPLSTGGPYNEQFF
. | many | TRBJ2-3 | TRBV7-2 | TGTGCCAGCAGCTTAGTGAGACTCGGGGCAGATACGCAGTATTTT | CASSLVRLGADTQYF
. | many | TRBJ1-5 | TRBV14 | TGTGCCAGCAGCCAAGATGCCAACTTTAGCAATCAGCCCCAGCATTTT | CASSQDANFSNQPQHF
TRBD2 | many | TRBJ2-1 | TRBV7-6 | TGTGCCAGCAGCTCCGGACTAGCGGGGGGGTTAGCCAATGAGCAGTTCTTC | CASSSGLAGGLANEQFF
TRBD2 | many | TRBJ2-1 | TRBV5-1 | TGCGCCAGCAGCTTTGGCGGGAGTCTGAATGAGCAGTTCTTC | CASSFGGSLNEQFF
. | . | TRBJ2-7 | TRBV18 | TGTGCCAGCTCACCACTGGACTTCGACGAGCAGTACTTC | CASSPLDFDEQYF